This paragraph reports one T cell receptor (beta chain). This sample was taken from a study of blood T cell repertoires in COVID-19. Study details: From the United States, Italy and Spain came samples of acute and convalescent COVID-19.

The CDR3 runs 10 residues. In germline, CDR1 is GTSNPN, CDR2 SVGIG (reference sequence). V was pared by 6 bases and J by 8 bases, with 10 bases between. Per the authors' pipeline: Researchers report that nucleated cell counts were estimated from reference gene primer amplification. The assay was immunoSEQ multiplex PCR, and TCRdb's table has in-frame clones only and misses some. The V and J calls and clone size were taken over from that table, and D and trimming were inferred from the DNA. The sample holds approximately 140,000 clones, about four fifths seen once. J is TRBJ1-2 and V is TRBV30; D gene unclear. Material for sequencing was peripheral blood. The receptor's source is a human donor with acute or convalescent COVID-19. The donor label of this sample is uncertain. CDR3: CACYLRGYTF. In DNA form, the CDR3 reads TGTGCCTGCTACCTCCGGGGCTACACCTTC. Full variable domain (missing parts from reference TRBV30 and TRBJ1-2): SQTIHQWPATLVQPVGSPLSLECTVEGTSNPNLYWYRQAAGRGLQLLFYSVGIGQISSEVPQNLSASRPQDRQFILSSKKLLLSDSGFYLCACYLRGYTFGSGTRLTVV.